This section outlines one TCR beta chain sequence together with its context. Germline V lookup: CDR1 ENHRY, CDR2 SYGVKD. V was trimmed by 3 bases and J by 6 bases, leaving 12 bases between them. The CDR3 covers 15 residues. Here immunoSEQ multiplex PCR was the method, and the copy in TCRdb shows in-frame clones only, minus some. This repertoire shows about 74,000 clones, roughly 70% found once; its top ten account for about 21%. The data stem from a study of blood T cell repertoires in COVID-19. What was sequenced was peripheral blood. This TCR derives from a man between 65 and 80 years old with acute or convalescent COVID-19. This rearrangement joins TRBV10-3 to TRBJ1-6; possibly TRBD1 for D (6 bases). CDR3 nucleotide sequence: TGTGCCATCAGTGAAGCCGGGGGGGCTAATTCACCCCTCCACTTT. It specifies CAISEAGGANSPLHF.